A few counts support the clone carrying this TCR beta chain. Its specificity is not known. These data are taken from a study of blood T cells in healthy people across ages. General study points: A strong correlation was seen between TCR beta diversity and naive T cell percentage. Diversity estimates from one million T cells were considered underestimates.

From germline, CDR1 is LNHNV and CDR2 YYDKDF (reference sequence). This CDR3 comprises 12 residues. A sample-barcoded 5' primer and a J-beta primer mix were used in a second PCR of roughly 6 to 11 cycles. Each cDNA molecule, via a template-switch adaptor with 12 random nucleotides, was tagged. One entry per CDR3 protein results from TCRdb running MiXCR on the 5' RACE reads. The data contain more than 450,000 distinct CDR3 sequences, about 28% of them singletons. These records were also assigned to another study, of T cells of mothers and their children.

This TCR derives from a boy younger than 10 in good health. The chain has TRBV15 and TRBJ2-5; D is unclear. The DNA matches TRBJ2-7 better at its end, which makes the J call doubtful. The sequenced sample was blood. CDR3 sequence: CATSREDHEQYF. The CDR3 region has the DNA TGTGCCACCAGCAGAGAGGACCACGAGCAGTACTTC.